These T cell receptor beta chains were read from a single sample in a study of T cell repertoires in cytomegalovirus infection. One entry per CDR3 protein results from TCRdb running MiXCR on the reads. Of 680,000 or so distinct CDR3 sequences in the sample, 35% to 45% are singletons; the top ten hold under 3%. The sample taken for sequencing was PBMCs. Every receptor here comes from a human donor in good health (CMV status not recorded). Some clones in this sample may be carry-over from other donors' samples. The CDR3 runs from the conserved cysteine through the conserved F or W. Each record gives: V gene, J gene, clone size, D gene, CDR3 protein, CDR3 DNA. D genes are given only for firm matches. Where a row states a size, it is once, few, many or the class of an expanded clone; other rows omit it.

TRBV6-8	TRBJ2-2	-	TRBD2	CASSYLAGGLTGELFF	TGTGCCAGCAGTTACCTCGCGGGAGGGCTTACCGGGGAGCTGTTTTTT
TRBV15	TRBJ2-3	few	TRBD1	CATSRATGPTDTQYF	TGTGCCACCAGCAGGGCGACAGGGCCCACAGATACGCAGTATTTT
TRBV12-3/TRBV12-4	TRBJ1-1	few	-	CASSFSGVNTEAFF	TGTGCCAGCAGTTTTTCAGGGGTGAACACTGAAGCTTTCTTT
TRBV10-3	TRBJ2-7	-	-	CAISEPGLEGPFYEQYF	TGTGCCATCAGTGAGCCCGGTCTCGAGGGGCCATTCTACGAGCAGTACTTC
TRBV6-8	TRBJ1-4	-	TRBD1	CASRQGDEKLFF	TGTGCCAGCAGACAGGGGGATGAAAAACTGTTTTTT
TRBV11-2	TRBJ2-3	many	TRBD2	CASRSTSGRTDTQYF	TGTGCCAGCAGATCGACTAGCGGTCGCACAGATACGCAGTATTTT
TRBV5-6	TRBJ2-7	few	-	CASTQGLREQYF	TGTGCCAGCACCCAGGGTCTACGCGAGCAGTACTTC
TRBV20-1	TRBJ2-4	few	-	CSAPLSAKNIQYF	TGCAGTGCTCCGCTATCAGCCAAAAACATTCAGTACTTC
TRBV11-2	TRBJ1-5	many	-	CASSSGGAAMSNQPQHF	TGTGCCAGCAGCTCCGGGGGCGCAGCTATGAGCAATCAGCCCCAGCATTTT
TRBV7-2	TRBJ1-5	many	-	CASSLGTDNQPQHF	TGTGCCAGCAGCTTAGGGACAGATAATCAGCCCCAGCATTTT
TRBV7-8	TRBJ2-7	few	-	CASSTADGTSYEQYF	TGTGCCAGCAGCACCGCCGACGGGACTTCCTACGAGCAGTACTTC
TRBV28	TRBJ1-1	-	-	CASTLPRTPLLF	TGTGCCAGCACCCTTCCGAGGACCCCCCTGCTCTTT
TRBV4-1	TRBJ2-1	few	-	CASSQDGGQAVNSYNEQFF	TGCGCCAGCAGCCAAGATGGGGGCCAGGCCGTAAACTCCTACAATGAGCAGTTCTTC
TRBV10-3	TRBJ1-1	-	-	CATRRGDTEAFF	TGTGCCACGCGCAGGGGTGACACTGAAGCTTTCTTT
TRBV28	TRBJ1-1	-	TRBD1	CASSRRTGGSTEAFF	TGTGCCAGCAGTCGTAGGACAGGGGGGAGCACTGAAGCTTTCTTT
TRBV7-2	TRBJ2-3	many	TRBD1	CASSPRTGKLSTPRTDTQYF	TGTGCCAGCAGCCCGCGGACAGGGAAATTGAGCACGCCTCGCACAGATACGCAGTATTTT
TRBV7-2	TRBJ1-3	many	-	CASSLSRGTGNTIYF	TGTGCCAGCAGCTTATCCAGGGGTACTGGAAACACCATATATTTT
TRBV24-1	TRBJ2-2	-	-	CATSDFTGFGELFF	TGTGCCACCAGTGATTTTACCGGGTTCGGGGAGCTGTTTTTT
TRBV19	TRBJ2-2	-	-	CATEAANTGELFF	TGTGCCACCGAGGCCGCGAACACCGGGGAGCTGTTTTTT
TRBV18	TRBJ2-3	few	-	CASSPYPGRGTDTQYF	TGTGCCAGCTCACCATACCCGGGAAGAGGAACAGATACGCAGTATTTT
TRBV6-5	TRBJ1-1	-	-	CASSYSRTGTTDAEAFF	TGTGCCAGCAGTTACTCGAGGACCGGGACTACGGACGCTGAAGCTTTCTTT
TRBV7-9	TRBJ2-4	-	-	CASSLNQGNIQYF	TGTGCCAGCAGTCTTAACCAGGGGAACATTCAGTACTTC
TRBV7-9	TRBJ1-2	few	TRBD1	CASSLEDRALGGYTF	TGTGCCAGCAGCTTAGAAGACAGGGCCCTAGGTGGCTACACCTTC
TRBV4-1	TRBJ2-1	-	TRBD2	CASSQSGGAINEQFF	TGCGCCAGCAGCCAAAGCGGGGGGGCGATCAATGAGCAGTTCTTC
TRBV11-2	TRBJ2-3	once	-	CASSLPFYGTDTPNF	TGTGCCAGCAGCTTACCATTCTATGGCACAGATACGCCGAATTTT
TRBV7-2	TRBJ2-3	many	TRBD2	CASSPGTSGGAIDTQYF	TGTGCCAGCAGCCCCGGGACTAGCGGGGGGGCAATAGATACGCAGTATTTT
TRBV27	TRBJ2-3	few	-	CASTYWGTQYF	TGTGCCAGCACGTACTGGGGTACGCAGTATTTT
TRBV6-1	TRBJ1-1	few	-	CASSGYREEAFF	TGTGCCAGCAGCGGTTACAGGGAAGAAGCTTTCTTT
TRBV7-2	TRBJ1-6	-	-	CASSLPEQGGSPLHF	TGTGCCAGCAGCTTGCCGGAACAGGGCGGCTCACCCCTCCACTTT
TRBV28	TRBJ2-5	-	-	CASSLVFGQIQETQYF	TGTGCCAGCAGTTTGGTCTTTGGGCAGATCCAAGAGACCCAGTACTTC
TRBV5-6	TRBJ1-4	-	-	CASSFGGSNEKLFF	TGTGCCAGCAGCTTCGGGGGCTCTAATGAAAAACTGTTTTTT
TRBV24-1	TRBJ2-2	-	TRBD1	CATSETGTGSFRELFF	TGTGCCACCAGTGAAACCGGGACAGGGTCTTTCCGGGAGCTGTTTTTT
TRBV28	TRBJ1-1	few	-	CASIGHMNTEAFF	TGTGCCAGCATCGGACACATGAACACTGAAGCTTTCTTT
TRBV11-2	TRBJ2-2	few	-	CASSSQGFVDGELFF	TGTGCCAGCAGCTCCCAGGGGTTCGTGGACGGGGAGCTGTTTTTT
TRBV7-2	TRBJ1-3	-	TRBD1	CASSTTGTGPGNTIYF	TGTGCCAGCAGCACAACCGGGACAGGTCCTGGAAACACCATATATTTT
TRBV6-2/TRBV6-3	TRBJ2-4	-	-	CASSYGGWVDKNIQYF	TGTGCCAGCAGTTACGGAGGGTGGGTAGACAAAAACATTCAGTACTTC